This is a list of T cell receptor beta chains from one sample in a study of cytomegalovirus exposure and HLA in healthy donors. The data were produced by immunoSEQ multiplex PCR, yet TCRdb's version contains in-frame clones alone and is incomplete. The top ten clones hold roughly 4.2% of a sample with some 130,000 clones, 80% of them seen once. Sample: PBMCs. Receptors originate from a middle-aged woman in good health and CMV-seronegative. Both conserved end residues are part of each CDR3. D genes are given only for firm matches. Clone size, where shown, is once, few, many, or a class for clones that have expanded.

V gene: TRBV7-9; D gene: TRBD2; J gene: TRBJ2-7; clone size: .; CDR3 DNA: TGTGCCAGCAGCTTAAGTACACTAGCGGGAGCCTACGAGCAGTACTTC; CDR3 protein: CASSLSTLAGAYEQYF
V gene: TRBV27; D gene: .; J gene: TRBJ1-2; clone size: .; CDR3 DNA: TGTGCCAGCAGTTCCCCCAGGACTGGCTATGGCTACACCTTC; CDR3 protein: CASSSPRTGYGYTF
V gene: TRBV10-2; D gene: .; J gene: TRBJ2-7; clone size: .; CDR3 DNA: TGCGCCAGCAGGAGCCCTTTACCCCCCTACGAGCAGTACTTC; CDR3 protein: CASRSPLPPYEQYF
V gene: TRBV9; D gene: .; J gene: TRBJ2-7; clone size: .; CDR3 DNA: TGTGCCAGCAGCGTAGGGCCGGGAGACGAGCAGTACTTC; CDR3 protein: CASSVGPGDEQYF
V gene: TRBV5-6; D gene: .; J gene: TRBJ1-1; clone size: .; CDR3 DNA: TGTGCCAGCAGCTTGGTACTGCAGGGGCCCACTGAAGCTTTCTTT; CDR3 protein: CASSLVLQGPTEAFF
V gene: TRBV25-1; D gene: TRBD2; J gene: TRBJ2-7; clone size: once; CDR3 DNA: TGTGCCAGCAGTGGAGGACTAGTAGGTACCTACGAGCAGTACTTC; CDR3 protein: CASSGGLVGTYEQYF
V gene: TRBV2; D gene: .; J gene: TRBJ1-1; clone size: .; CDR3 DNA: TGTGCCAGCAGCACCGGACACATAGGGGGCACTGAAGCTTTCTTT; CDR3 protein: CASSTGHIGGTEAFF
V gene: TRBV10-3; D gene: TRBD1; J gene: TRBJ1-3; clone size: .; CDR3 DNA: TGTGCCATCAACCAAGGGACAGGGAATGGAAACACCATATATTTT; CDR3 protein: CAINQGTGNGNTIYF
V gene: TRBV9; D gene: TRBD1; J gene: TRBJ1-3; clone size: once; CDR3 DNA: TGTGCCAGCAGCCCGACAGGGATCTCTGGAAACACCATATATTTT; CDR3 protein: CASSPTGISGNTIYF
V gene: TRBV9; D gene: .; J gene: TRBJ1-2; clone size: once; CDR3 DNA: TGTGCCAGCAGCGGACCGGGGGATGGCTACACCTTC; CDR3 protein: CASSGPGDGYTF
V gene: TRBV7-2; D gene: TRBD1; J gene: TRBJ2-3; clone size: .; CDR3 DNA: TGTGCCAGCAGCCAACAGGGGGGACATGGCACAGATACGCAGTATTTT; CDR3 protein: CASSQQGGHGTDTQYF
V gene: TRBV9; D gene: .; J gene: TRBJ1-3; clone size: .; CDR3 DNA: TGTGCCAGCAGCCTACAGGGATACGGAAACACCATATATTTT; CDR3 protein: CASSLQGYGNTIYF
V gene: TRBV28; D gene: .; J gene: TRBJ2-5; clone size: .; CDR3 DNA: TGTGCCAGCAGCCCCCGGGTGGCGGAGACCCAGTACTTC; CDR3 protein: CASSPRVAETQYF
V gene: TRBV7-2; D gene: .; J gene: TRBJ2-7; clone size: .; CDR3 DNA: TGTGCCAGCAGCACCCCAGGGGTTGCCTACGAGCAGTACTTC; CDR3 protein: CASSTPGVAYEQYF
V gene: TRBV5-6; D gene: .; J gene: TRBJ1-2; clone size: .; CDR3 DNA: TGTGCCAGCAGCTTAGAAGAGCACTATGGCTACACCTTC; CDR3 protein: CASSLEEHYGYTF
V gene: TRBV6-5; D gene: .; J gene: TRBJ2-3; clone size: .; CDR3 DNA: TGTGCCAGCAGTTACCGGCGGGGAGCGGATACGCAGTATTTT; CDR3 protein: CASSYRRGADTQYF
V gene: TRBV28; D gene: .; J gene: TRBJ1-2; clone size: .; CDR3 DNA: TGTGCCAGCAGCTTCTTCCGGGCGGGAGAAGCCTACACCTTC; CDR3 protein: CASSFFRAGEAYTF
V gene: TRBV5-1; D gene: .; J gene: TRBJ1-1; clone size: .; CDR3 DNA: TGCGCCAGCAGCTTGGCCCGAGGAGGGACTGAAGCTTTCTTT; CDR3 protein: CASSLARGGTEAFF
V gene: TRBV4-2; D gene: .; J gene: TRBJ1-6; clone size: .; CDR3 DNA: TGTGCCAGCAGCCAAGAACGAGGTCGCCCCCTCCACTTT; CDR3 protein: CASSQERGRPLHF
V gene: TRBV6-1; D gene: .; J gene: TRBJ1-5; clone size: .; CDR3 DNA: TGTGCCAGCAGTGAAAGCGGGACCAACGGTCGGCCCCAGCATTTT; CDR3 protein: CASSESGTNGRPQHF
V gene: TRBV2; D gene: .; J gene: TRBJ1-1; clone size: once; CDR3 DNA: TGTGCCCAGCAAAGGGGGTTGGGTCAGGGGTGGACTGAAGCTTTCTTT; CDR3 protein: CAQQRGLGQGWTEAFF
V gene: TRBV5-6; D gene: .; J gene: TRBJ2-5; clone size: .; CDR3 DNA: TGTGCCAGCAGCTTGGGCCCAACTTACGGGGAGACCCAGTACTTC; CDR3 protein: CASSLGPTYGETQYF
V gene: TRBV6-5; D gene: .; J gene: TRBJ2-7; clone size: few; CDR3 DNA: TGTGCCAGCAGTTCCGGACAGTACGAGCAGTACTTC; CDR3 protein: CASSSGQYEQYF
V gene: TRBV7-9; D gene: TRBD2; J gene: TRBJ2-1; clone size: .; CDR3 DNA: TGTGCCAGCAGCTTAGGGGAGCGGGGCAATGAGCAGTTCTTC; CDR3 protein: CASSLGERGNEQFF
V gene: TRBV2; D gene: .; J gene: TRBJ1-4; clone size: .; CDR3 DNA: TGTGCAAGCCGGGTTGACCCTAGTGAAAAACTGTTTTTT; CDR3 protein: CASRVDPSEKLFF
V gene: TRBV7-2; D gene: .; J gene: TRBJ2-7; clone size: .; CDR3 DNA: TGTGCCAGCAGCCCCCGTCGACAGCTCTACGAGCAGTACTTC; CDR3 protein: CASSPRRQLYEQYF
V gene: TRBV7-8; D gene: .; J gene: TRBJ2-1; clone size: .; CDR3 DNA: TGTGCCAGCAGCCCCCTTAGGGGGATCCGGCATGAGCAGTTCTTC; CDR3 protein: CASSPLRGIRHEQFF
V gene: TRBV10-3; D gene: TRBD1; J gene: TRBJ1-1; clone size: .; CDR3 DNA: TGTGCCATCAGTGAGTCACCCGGACAGGGAGGGACTGAAGCTTTCTTT; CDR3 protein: CAISESPGQGGTEAFF
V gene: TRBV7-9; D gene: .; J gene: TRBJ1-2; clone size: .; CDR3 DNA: TGTGCCAGCAGCCCCCGCGAGGGCCGGCGACGGGACTATGGCTACACCTTC; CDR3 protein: CASSPREGRRRDYGYTF
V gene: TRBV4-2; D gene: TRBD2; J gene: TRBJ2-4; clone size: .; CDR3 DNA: TGTGCCAGCAGCCAAGATTCAAGCGGGAGGGCCGGTAACATTCAGTACTTC; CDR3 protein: CASSQDSSGRAGNIQYF
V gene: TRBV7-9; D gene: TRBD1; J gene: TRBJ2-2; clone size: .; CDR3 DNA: TGTGCCAGCGATGGGACAGAAGCCACCGGGGAGCTGTTTTTT; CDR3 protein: CASDGTEATGELFF
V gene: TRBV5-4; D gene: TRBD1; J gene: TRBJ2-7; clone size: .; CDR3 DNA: TGTGCCAGCAGTTTCGACAGGGGGCACTCCTACGAGCAGTACTTC; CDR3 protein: CASSFDRGHSYEQYF
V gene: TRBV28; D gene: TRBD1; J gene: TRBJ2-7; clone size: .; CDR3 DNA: TGTGCCAGCAGGGCCGGGACAGGAGGCGAGCAGTACTTC; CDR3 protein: CASRAGTGGEQYF
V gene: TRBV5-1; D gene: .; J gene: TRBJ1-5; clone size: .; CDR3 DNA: TGCGCCAGCAGCTTGGCAGGGGTTGTCAATCAGCCCCAGCATTTT; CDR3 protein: CASSLAGVVNQPQHF
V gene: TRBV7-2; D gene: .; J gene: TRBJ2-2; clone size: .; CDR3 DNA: TGTGCCAGCAGCCGAACCAGGGATTCGGCCACCGGGGAGCTGTTTTTT; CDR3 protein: CASSRTRDSATGELFF
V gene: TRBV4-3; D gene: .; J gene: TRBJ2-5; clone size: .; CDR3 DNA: TGCGCCAGCAGCCAAGTGAGACAAGAGACCCAGTACTTC; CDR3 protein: CASSQVRQETQYF
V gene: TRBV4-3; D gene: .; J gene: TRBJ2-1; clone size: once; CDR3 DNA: TGCGCCAGCAGCCAACTAGTATACAATGAGCAGTTCTTC; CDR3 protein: CASSQLVYNEQFF
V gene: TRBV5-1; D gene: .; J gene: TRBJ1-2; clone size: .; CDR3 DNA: TGCGCCAGCCGAGGGAACTATGGCTACACCTTC; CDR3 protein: CASRGNYGYTF
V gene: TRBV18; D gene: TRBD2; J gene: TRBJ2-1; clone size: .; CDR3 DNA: TGTGCCAGCTCGGGGGGGGTCTACAATGAGCAGTTCTTC; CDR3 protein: CASSGGVYNEQFF
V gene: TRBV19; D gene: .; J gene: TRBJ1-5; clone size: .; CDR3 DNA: TGTGCCAGTAGTATGAGTGGCCTAGCCAATCAGCCCCAGCATTTT; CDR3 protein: CASSMSGLANQPQHF
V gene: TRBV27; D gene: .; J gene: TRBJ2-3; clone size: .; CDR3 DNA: TGTGCCAGCAGCACTCAACAGGGTAGCACAGATACGCAGTATTTT; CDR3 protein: CASSTQQGSTDTQYF
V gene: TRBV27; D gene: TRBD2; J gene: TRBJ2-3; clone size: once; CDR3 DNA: TGTGCCAGCATCAACTCGGGGGGGCCGTCCGATACGCAGTATTTT; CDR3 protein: CASINSGGPSDTQYF
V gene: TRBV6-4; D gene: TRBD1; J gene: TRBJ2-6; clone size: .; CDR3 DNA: TGTGCCAGCAGTCCCGGGACAGGGGGCTCTGGGGCCAACGTCCTGACTTTC; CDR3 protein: CASSPGTGGSGANVLTF
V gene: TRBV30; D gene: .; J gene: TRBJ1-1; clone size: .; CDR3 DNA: TGTGCCTGGAGGGGCGGAGGGCACATGAACACTGAAGCTTTCTTT; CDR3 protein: CAWRGGGHMNTEAFF
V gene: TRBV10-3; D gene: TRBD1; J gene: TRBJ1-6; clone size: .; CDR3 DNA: TGTGCCATCAGTGAGCCTAGACAGGGGGGATCACCCCTCCACTTT; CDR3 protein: CAISEPRQGGSPLHF
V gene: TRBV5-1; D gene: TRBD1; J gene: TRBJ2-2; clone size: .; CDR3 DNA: TGCGCCAGCAGCGCCGGGACAGGGGGCCCCACCGGGGAGCTGTTTTTT; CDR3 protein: CASSAGTGGPTGELFF